This T cell receptor (beta chain) came from a study of OX40 agonist ivuxolimab in advanced cancers. TCRdb keeps only in-frame clones here, not all; method: immunoSEQ multiplex PCR. Of around 59,000 clones in the sample, roughly nine tenths were seen once. This specimen was CD4+ or CD8+ T cells sorted from blood, taken in a trial of the OX40 agonist ivuxolimab. The clonotype was recovered from an adult with an advanced solid tumor such as melanoma, head and neck, liver or kidney cancer.

In DNA, the CDR3 is TGTGCCAGCAGCCCCGGATCGACGGTTAACACTGAAGCTTTCTTT. The encoded protein is CASSPGSTVNTEAFF. J is TRBJ1-1 and V is TRBV11-2, with D uncertain. This CDR3 has 15 amino acids. V was shortened by 5 bases and J by 2 bases, with 15 bases between the two germline ends. The V gene's germline CDR1 is SGHAT and CDR2 FQNNGV.